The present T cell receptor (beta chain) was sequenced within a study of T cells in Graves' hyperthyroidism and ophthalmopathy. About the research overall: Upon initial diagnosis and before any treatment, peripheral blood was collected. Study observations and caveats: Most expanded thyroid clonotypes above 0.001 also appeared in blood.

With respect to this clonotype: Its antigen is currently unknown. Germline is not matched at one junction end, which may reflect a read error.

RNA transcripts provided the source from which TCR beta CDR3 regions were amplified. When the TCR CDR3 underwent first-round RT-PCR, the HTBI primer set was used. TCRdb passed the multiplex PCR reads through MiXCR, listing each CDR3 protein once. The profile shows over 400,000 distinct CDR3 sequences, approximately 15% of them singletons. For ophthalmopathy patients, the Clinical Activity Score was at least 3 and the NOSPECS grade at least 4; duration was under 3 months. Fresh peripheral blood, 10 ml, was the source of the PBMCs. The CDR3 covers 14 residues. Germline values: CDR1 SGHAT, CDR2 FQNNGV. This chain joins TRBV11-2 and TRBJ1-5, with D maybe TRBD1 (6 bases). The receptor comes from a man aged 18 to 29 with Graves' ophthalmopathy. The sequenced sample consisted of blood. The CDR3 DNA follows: TGTGCCGGCAGCTTAGCGGGGGCCGATCAGCCCCAGCATTTT. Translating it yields CAGSLAGADQPQHF.